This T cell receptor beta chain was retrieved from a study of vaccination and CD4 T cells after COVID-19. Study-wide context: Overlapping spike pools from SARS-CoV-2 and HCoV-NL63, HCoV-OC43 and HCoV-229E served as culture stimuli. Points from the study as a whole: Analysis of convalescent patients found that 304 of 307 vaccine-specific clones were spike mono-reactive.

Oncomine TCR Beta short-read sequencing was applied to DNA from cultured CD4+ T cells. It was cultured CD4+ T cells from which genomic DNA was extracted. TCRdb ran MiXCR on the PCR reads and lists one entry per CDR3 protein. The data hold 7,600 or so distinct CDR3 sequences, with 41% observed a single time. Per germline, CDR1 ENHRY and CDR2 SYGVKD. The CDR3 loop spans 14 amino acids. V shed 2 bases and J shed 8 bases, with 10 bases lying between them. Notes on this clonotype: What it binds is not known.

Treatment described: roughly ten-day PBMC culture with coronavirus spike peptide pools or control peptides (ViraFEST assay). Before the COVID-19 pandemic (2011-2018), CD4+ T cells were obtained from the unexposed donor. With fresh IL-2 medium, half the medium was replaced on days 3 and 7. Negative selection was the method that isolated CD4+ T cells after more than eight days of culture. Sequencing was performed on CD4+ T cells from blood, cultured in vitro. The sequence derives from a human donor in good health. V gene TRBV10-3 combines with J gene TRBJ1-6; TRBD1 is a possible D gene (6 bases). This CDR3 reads CAISEPDRDSPLHF. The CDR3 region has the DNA TGTGCCATCAGTGAGCCGGACAGAGATTCACCCCTCCACTTT.